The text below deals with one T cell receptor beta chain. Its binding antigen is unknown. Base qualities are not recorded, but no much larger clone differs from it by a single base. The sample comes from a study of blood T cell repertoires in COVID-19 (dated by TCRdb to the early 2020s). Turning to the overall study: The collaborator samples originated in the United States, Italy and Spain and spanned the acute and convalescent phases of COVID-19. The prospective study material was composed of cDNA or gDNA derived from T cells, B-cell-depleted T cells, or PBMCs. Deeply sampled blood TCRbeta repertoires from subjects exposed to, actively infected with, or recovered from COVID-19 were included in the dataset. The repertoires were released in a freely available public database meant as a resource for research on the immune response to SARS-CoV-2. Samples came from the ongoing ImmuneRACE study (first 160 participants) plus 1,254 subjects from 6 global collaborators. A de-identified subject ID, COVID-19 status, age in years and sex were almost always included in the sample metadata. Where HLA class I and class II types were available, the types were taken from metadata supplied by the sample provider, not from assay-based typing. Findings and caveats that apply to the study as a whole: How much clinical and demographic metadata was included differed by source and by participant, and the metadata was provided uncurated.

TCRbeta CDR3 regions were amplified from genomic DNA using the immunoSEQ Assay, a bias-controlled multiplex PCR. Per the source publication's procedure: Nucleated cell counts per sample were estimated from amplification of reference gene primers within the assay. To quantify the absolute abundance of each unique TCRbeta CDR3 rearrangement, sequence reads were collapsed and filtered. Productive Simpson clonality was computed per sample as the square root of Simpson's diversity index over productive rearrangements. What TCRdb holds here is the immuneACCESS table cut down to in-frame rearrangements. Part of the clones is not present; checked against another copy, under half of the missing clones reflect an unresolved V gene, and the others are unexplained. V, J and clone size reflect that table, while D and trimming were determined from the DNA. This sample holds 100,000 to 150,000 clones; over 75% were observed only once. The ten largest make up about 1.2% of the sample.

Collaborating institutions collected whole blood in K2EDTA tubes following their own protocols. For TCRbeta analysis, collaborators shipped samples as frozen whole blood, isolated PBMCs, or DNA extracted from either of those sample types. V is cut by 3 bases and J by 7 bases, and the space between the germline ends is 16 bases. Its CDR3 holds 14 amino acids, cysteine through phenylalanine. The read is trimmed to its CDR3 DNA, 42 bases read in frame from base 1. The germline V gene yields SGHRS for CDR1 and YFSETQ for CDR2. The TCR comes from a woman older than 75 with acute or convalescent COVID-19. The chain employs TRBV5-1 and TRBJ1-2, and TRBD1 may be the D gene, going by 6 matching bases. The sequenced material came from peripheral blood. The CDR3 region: CASSSDVGGAGYTF. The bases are TGCGCCAGCAGCTCGGATGTCGGGGGGGCTGGCTACACCTTC.